Detailed here is one T cell receptor beta chain. No antigen is known for it. These data come from a study of graft-versus-host responses after intestinal transplantation. Background on the study: Recipients had multivisceral, liver-intestinal, or isolated intestinal transplants.

The assay was immunoSEQ multiplex PCR, and TCRdb's table has in-frame clones only and misses some. The repertoire holds tens of thousands of clones, with roughly four fifths as singletons. CDR1 is MGHRA, CDR2 YSYEKL, per germline. CDR3 length: 19 amino acids. Unmatched junction bases numbered 16, after V lost 1 base and J lost 8 bases. Points from the study as a whole: There was an association between peak levels of circulating GvH clones and early post-transplant HvG declines. When patients had graft-donor T cell macrochimerism, their allografts held high graft-versus-host to host-versus-graft clonal ratios. Among recipient marrow samples, GvH clones were found; some appeared first in ileum or blood.

This sample comprised unstimulated CD8+ T cells sorted from spleen or lymph node cells, obtained before intestinal transplant. J is TRBJ2-1 and V is TRBV4-1, with 11 bases aligning to TRBD2. The TCR was taken from a human donor who received an intestinal transplant. The CDR3 DNA sequence: TGCGCCAGCAGCCAAGCCCCACTACTAGCGGGGGCATTTATAGATGAGCAGTTCTTC. This translates into CASSQAPLLAGAFIDEQFF.